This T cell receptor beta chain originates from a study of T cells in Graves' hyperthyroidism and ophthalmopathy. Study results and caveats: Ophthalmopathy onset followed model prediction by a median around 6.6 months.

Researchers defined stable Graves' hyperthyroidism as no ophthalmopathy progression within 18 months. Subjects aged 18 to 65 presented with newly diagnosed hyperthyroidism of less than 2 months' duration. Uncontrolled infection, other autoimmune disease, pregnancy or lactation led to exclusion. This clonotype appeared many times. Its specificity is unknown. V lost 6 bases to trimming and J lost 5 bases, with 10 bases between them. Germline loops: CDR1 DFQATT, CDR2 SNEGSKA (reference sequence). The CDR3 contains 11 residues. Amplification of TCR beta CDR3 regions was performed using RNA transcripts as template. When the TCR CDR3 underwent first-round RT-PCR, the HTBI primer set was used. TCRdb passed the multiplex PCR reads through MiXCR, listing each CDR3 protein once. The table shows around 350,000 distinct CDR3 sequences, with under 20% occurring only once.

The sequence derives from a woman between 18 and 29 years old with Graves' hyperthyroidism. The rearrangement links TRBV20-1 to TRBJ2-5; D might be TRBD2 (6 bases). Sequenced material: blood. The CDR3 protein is CSANGGETQYF. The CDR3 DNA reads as TGCAGTGCCAATGGAGGGGAGACCCAGTACTTC.